A selection of T cell receptor beta chains follows, all from one sample in a study of T cell responses to AZD1222 COVID-19 vaccine. The assay was immunoSEQ multiplex PCR, and TCRdb's table has in-frame clones only and misses some. The sample carries about 110,000 clones, 90% to 95% recorded once. The material sequenced was peripheral blood, taken on day 0 of AZD1222 vaccination. All receptors derive from an adult in good health. CDR3s include the opening cysteine and the closing phenylalanine or tryptophan. Each record gives: CDR3 DNA, CDR3 protein, D gene, V gene, J gene, clone size. D genes are given only for firm matches. Expanded clones are given a class, and other clones once, few, many or no size at all.

TGTGCCAGCAGTCTCAACTCCGGACAGGGAGGTCAGCCCCAGCATTTT	CASSLNSGQGGQPQHF	TRBD1	TRBV27	TRBJ1-5	NA
TGTGCCAGCAGCTTAGCGCTACCTGGGGCCAACGTCCTGACTTTC	CASSLALPGANVLTF	NA	TRBV7-2	TRBJ2-6	NA
TGTGCCAGCTCAACCCTCAGCGGGAGTAGAGTACGATACGAGCAGTACTTC	CASSTLSGSRVRYEQYF	TRBD2	TRBV18	TRBJ2-7	NA
TGTGCCAGCAGCACCCCGAATGGCAATGAGCAGTTCTTC	CASSTPNGNEQFF	NA	TRBV7-9	TRBJ2-1	NA
TGTGCCAGCAGTTCGAGACTAACAGATACGCAGTATTTT	CASSSRLTDTQYF	NA	TRBV28	TRBJ2-3	NA
TGCAGCGTTGAAGAGGGGGCAGAGACCCAGTACTTC	CSVEEGAETQYF	NA	TRBV29-1	TRBJ2-5	NA
TGTGTCAGAAGCTTAGATTTCGGACTAGCGGATGGGCTGTTTTTT	CVRSLDFGLADGLFF	NA	TRBV7-5	TRBJ2-2	NA
TGTGCCAGCAGACTTCAGTCGAACACTGAAGCTTTCTTT	CASRLQSNTEAFF	NA	TRBV6-5	TRBJ1-1	NA
TGTGCCAGTAGTACAGGTTTGGAGACCCAGTACTTC	CASSTGLETQYF	NA	TRBV19	TRBJ2-5	NA
TGTGCCATCGGCCGGGCGGGGGCGCACCTTTTCTACGAGCAGTACTTC	CAIGRAGAHLFYEQYF	NA	TRBV10-3	TRBJ2-7	NA
TGTGCCAGCAGCTTAATAGGAGAGGAGACCCAGTACTTC	CASSLIGEETQYF	NA	TRBV7-3	TRBJ2-5	NA
TGTGCCATCAGTGCGCCCCTTTTCTACGAGCAGTACTTC	CAISAPLFYEQYF	NA	TRBV10-3	TRBJ2-7	NA
TGTGCCAGCAGTTACTCCCGGGGGAGAAGGAACTATGGCTACACCTTC	CASSYSRGRRNYGYTF	NA	TRBV6-5	TRBJ1-2	NA
TGTGCCAGCAGCTTGGCCCCAAACCTCGAAGCTTTCTTT	CASSLAPNLEAFF	NA	TRBV5-5	TRBJ1-1	NA
TGTGCCAGCAGTTTGATAGAGGAGCAGTTCTTC	CASSLIEEQFF	NA	TRBV12-3/TRBV12-4	TRBJ2-1	NA
TGTGCCAGCGGAAACTCGGGGGAGGCTGAAGCTTTCTTT	CASGNSGEAEAFF	NA	TRBV7-6	TRBJ1-1	NA
TGCGCCAGCTCGAAAGGAGGAGAGACCCAGTACTTC	CASSKGGETQYF	NA	TRBV10-1	TRBJ2-5	NA
TGTGCCTGGAGTGTCGGCGGATCGGGAGCCAAAAACATTCAGTACTTC	CAWSVGGSGAKNIQYF	NA	TRBV30	TRBJ2-4	NA
TGTGCCAGCAGCGTTAACTCAGGACTAGCGGGAGTCGAGAGCTACAATGAGCAGTTCTTC	CASSVNSGLAGVESYNEQFF	TRBD2	TRBV9	TRBJ2-1	NA
TGTGCCAGCTCGGATCAGGATTTCGCGTACTTC	CASSDQDFAYF	NA	TRBV18	TRBJ2-7	NA
TGTGCCAGCCTTCCCTCGGGGGTGAACACTGAAGCTTTCTTT	CASLPSGVNTEAFF	NA	TRBV7-2	TRBJ1-1	NA
TGTGCCAGCAGCCCTCGACTTTACAATGAGCAGTTCTTC	CASSPRLYNEQFF	NA	TRBV3-1/TRBV3-2	TRBJ2-1	NA
TGCGCCAGCAGCTTGGCCGGGGTAGAAGTTAATTCACCCCTCCACTTT	CASSLAGVEVNSPLHF	NA	TRBV5-1	TRBJ1-6	NA
TGTGCCACCAGTGATCGCCAGGGAAGGGGCGGCTACACCTTC	CATSDRQGRGGYTF	NA	TRBV24-1	TRBJ1-2	NA
TGCAGCGTGCGACGCCTAGCGCCGTCCGAGCAGTACTTC	CSVRRLAPSEQYF	NA	TRBV29-1	TRBJ2-7	NA
TGTGCCAGCAGCCTGGCTCAGGGTGGCTACACCTTC	CASSLAQGGYTF	NA	TRBV28	TRBJ1-2	once
TGTGCCTGGAATAGTAATTCACCCCTCCACTTT	CAWNSNSPLHF	NA	TRBV30	TRBJ1-6	NA
TGTGCCAGCAGCCTGCCTGACGAAGCGGCCCCCTCCTACGAGCAGTACTTC	CASSLPDEAAPSYEQYF	NA	TRBV5-6	TRBJ2-7	NA
TGCAGCGTTGGGAACGGACAAGGAGCTTTCTTT	CSVGNGQGAFF	NA	TRBV29-1	TRBJ1-1	NA
TGTGCCAGCTCTGAAAGGGACATCACTGAAGCTTTCTTT	CASSERDITEAFF	NA	TRBV19	TRBJ1-1	NA
TGTGCCAGCAGCCGGGACGGGTACCAAGAGACCCAGTACTTC	CASSRDGYQETQYF	NA	TRBV7-3	TRBJ2-5	NA
TGTGCCAGCAGCTTGACCGGGAGGACTTACAATGAGCAGTTCTTC	CASSLTGRTYNEQFF	TRBD2	TRBV5-4	TRBJ2-1	once
TGCGCCAGCAGCTTGGGGGACAGGGCCAATGAGCAGTTCTTC	CASSLGDRANEQFF	TRBD1	TRBV5-1	TRBJ2-1	NA
TGCGCCAGCAGGCCAGGGACAGGGGAAGGACAGCCCCAGCATTTT	CASRPGTGEGQPQHF	TRBD1	TRBV5-1	TRBJ1-5	NA
TGTGCCAGCTCACCACTCATCGACAGGAAGAACACTGAAGCTTTCTTT	CASSPLIDRKNTEAFF	NA	TRBV18	TRBJ1-1	NA
TGTGCCTGGAGTATCGGACCTGCGGGCACCGGGGAGCTGTTTTTT	CAWSIGPAGTGELFF	NA	TRBV30	TRBJ2-2	once
TGTGCCAGCAGCTTAACACAGGGGACGGGCTACACCTTC	CASSLTQGTGYTF	TRBD1	TRBV7-8	TRBJ1-2	once
TGTGCCAGCAGAAAAGCTAGGGGCACTGAAGCTTTCTTT	CASRKARGTEAFF	NA	TRBV2	TRBJ1-1	NA
TGTGCCAGCAGCTTTAGCGGGAGGACAGATACGCAGTATTTT	CASSFSGRTDTQYF	TRBD2	TRBV7-6	TRBJ2-3	NA
TGTGCCAGCAGTGAGCACAATGAGCAGTTCTTC	CASSEHNEQFF	NA	TRBV2	TRBJ2-1	NA
TGTGCCAGCAGCAGGGGCATGGGAGCTTTCTTT	CASSRGMGAFF	NA	TRBV6-2/TRBV6-3	TRBJ1-1	NA
TGCAGCGTTGGTGGAGGACAGGGGCACTATGGCTACACCTTC	CSVGGGQGHYGYTF	TRBD1	TRBV29-1	TRBJ1-2	NA
TGTGCCAGCAGCCTCACAGGGGGCATTGGAAACATTCAGTACTTC	CASSLTGGIGNIQYF	TRBD1	TRBV7-3	TRBJ2-4	once
TGTGCCAGCAGCTGGGGACAGCGACGAGGCTACACCTTC	CASSWGQRRGYTF	TRBD1	TRBV7-2	TRBJ1-2	NA
TGTGCCAGCAGTCTCCGGGACGTCGGTCCCCTCCACTTT	CASSLRDVGPLHF	NA	TRBV12-3/TRBV12-4	TRBJ1-6	NA
TGTGCCTCCACGGAAAATAGCAATCAGCCCCAGCATTTT	CASTENSNQPQHF	NA	TRBV2	TRBJ1-5	NA
TGTGCCAGCAGCGCTACCGGGACTAGCGGGGGGCGTAGCACAGATACGCAGTATTTT	CASSATGTSGGRSTDTQYF	TRBD2	TRBV7-8	TRBJ2-3	NA
TGTGCTAGTTCCTTTACCGGACTAGCGGGGGGACAGCAGTTCTTC	CASSFTGLAGGQQFF	TRBD2	TRBV12-5	TRBJ2-1	NA
TGTGCCAGCAGCTTATATTTGAACACTGAAGCTTTCTTT	CASSLYLNTEAFF	NA	TRBV7-9	TRBJ1-1	once
TGTGCCAGCTCACCACCGGGACAGGCAACTAATGAAAAACTGTTTTTT	CASSPPGQATNEKLFF	TRBD1	TRBV18	TRBJ1-4	NA
TGTGCCAGCAGCTTATGGACTAACACTGAAGCTTTCTTT	CASSLWTNTEAFF	NA	TRBV7-9	TRBJ1-1	NA
TGTGCCAGCAGCACACAAGAGACCCAGTACTTC	CASSTQETQYF	NA	TRBV11-2	TRBJ2-5	NA
TGTGCCAGCAGTGATTGGGGACAGGGGGCTGAAGCTTTCTTT	CASSDWGQGAEAFF	TRBD1	TRBV6-1	TRBJ1-1	NA
TGTGCCAGCAGTTTATACGGACAGAGCAATCAGCCCCAGCATTTT	CASSLYGQSNQPQHF	NA	TRBV27	TRBJ1-5	NA
TGCGCCAGCAGCTTGTCGGCTAGCGGGGGGTACGAGCAGTACTTC	CASSLSASGGYEQYF	TRBD2	TRBV5-1	TRBJ2-7	NA
TGTGCCAGCAGTACCCGGACAGGGGGCAATCAGCCCCAGCATTTT	CASSTRTGGNQPQHF	TRBD1	TRBV6-5	TRBJ1-5	NA
TGTGCCAGTAGTGTGGACAGGGGAAACTATGGCTACACCTTC	CASSVDRGNYGYTF	TRBD1	TRBV19	TRBJ1-2	NA
TGTGCCAGCAGCGCCCGCCTGCGGGAGCCCCAGCATTTT	CASSARLREPQHF	NA	TRBV7-8	TRBJ1-5	NA
TGCGCCAGCAGCCCCCAACCGGGACAGCGCGACGAGCAGTACTTC	CASSPQPGQRDEQYF	TRBD1	TRBV5-1	TRBJ2-7	once
TGCAGCGTTGAAGGGATCAACAGCGAAGCTTTCTTT	CSVEGINSEAFF	NA	TRBV29-1	TRBJ1-1	NA